The 21 T cell receptor beta chains below come from one sample, sequenced in a study of cytomegalovirus exposure and HLA in healthy donors. Primers for the PCR totalled 60 Vbeta and 13 Jbeta. The data were produced by immunoSEQ multiplex PCR, yet TCRdb's version contains in-frame clones alone and is incomplete. The sample includes 150,000 or so clones, around 80% seen only once; the top ten take about 0.77%. Sample: PBMCs. Receptors were obtained from a woman under 30 in good health and CMV-seronegative.

The chain recombines TRBV28 with TRBJ2-7; 11 bases are shared with TRBD2. Germline V gene sequence: CDR1 MDHEN, CDR2 SYDVKM. The CDR3 covers 15 residues. V lost 6 bases and J lost 4; bases outside the gene matches: 8. The CDR3 bases are TGTGCCAGCAGCCTCCGACTAGCGGGATATTACGAGCAGTACTTC. It specifies CASSLRLAGYYEQYF.

This clone was seen a handful of times. The V gene is TRBV18, the J gene TRBJ1-1; tentative D call: TRBD1 (6 bases). The CDR3 totals 18 residues. V lost 0 bases, J lost 1 base, and 18 bases lay in between. In germline, CDR1 is KGHSH, CDR2 LQKENI. In nucleotides, the CDR3 is TGTGCCAGCTCACCACCCATCTGGGAAGGGGGAAAGAACACTGAAGCTTTCTTT. Its translation: CASSPPIWEGGKNTEAFF.

The rearrangement uses TRBV28 and TRBJ2-3; 14 bases are a match to TRBD2. The CDR3 is 17 residues long. Germline assignment: CDR1 MDHEN and CDR2 SYDVKM. V shed 2 bases and J 4 bases; nucleotides not matched to a gene: 5. This CDR3 reads CASSLAPGLAGADTQYF. CDR3 sequence (DNA): TGTGCCAGCAGTTTAGCCCCGGGACTAGCGGGAGCAGATACGCAGTATTTT.

The V and J genes are TRBV18 and TRBJ2-1, with D unclear. CDR1 and CDR2 from the germline V gene are KGHSH and LQKENI. Trimming shortened V by 3 bases and J by 4 bases, and 7 bases separated the two germline ends. The CDR3 consists of 13 residues. The CDR3 sequence is CASSPYIYNEQFF. The CDR3 DNA sequence: TGTGCCAGCTCACCTTACATTTACAATGAGCAGTTCTTC.

The chain links TRBV5-1 to TRBJ1-5; 10 bases map to TRBD1. J was trimmed by 0 bases and V by 4 bases; bases with no gene match: 4. The germline V gene encodes CDR1 SGHRS and CDR2 YFSETQ. The CDR3 is 16 amino acids. CDR3 nucleotide sequence: TGCGCCAGCAGCCCAGGGACAGGGGATAGCAATCAGCCCCAGCATTTT. Encoded protein: CASSPGTGDSNQPQHF.

The chain recombines TRBV5-1 with TRBJ2-5; 9 positions match TRBD1. CDR1 SGHRS and CDR2 YFSETQ come from the germline V gene. The CDR3 consists of 14 residues. The V gene end was trimmed by 4 bases and the J gene end by 5 bases; junction bases not matched to a gene: 6. CDR3 residues: CASSVTGQGETQYF. As DNA, the CDR3 is TGCGCCAGCAGCGTTACTGGACAGGGGGAGACCCAGTACTTC. The full variable domain, completed using reference TRBV5-1 and TRBJ2-5, is KAGVTQTPRYLIKTRGQQVTLSCSPISGHRSVSWYQQTPGQGLQFLFEYFSETQRNKGNFPGRFSGRQFSNSRSEMNVSTLELGDSALYLCASSVTGQGETQYFGPGTRLLVL.

The chain employs TRBV5-1 and TRBJ2-3; 9 positions agree with TRBD1. Germline lookup yields CDR1 SGHRS and CDR2 YFSETQ. The CDR3 runs 14 residues. Trimming cost V 4 bases and J 4 bases; bases outside gene matches: 4. As DNA, the CDR3 is TGCGCCAGCAGCAAGGGACAGGGAGCAGATACGCAGTATTTT. The encoded protein is CASSKGQGADTQYF. The full variable domain, rest sourced from reference TRBV5-1 and TRBJ2-3, is KAGVTQTPRYLIKTRGQQVTLSCSPISGHRSVSWYQQTPGQGLQFLFEYFSETQRNKGNFPGRFSGRQFSNSRSEMNVSTLELGDSALYLCASSKGQGADTQYFGPGTRLTVL.

Comment on this clone: The junction does not match germline at one end; this may be a read error. This chain connects TRBV7-2 to TRBJ2-7; 7 bases line up with TRBD2. Germline V gene sequence: CDR1 SGHTA, CDR2 FQGNSA. This CDR3 is 14 amino acids long. The CDR3, as DNA: TGTGCCAGCAGCTTTAGCGGGCTCACCTACGAGCAGCACTTC. Translated, it gives CASSFSGLTYEQHF.

This clone has a handful of counts. The J gene is TRBJ2-7, the V gene TRBV4-1; tentatively, D is TRBD2 (5 bases). V was pared by 1 base and J by 0 bases, with 10 bases between. Germline CDR1 reads MGHRA; CDR2 reads YSYEKL. The CDR3 contains 15 residues. CDR3 loop: CASSQASGPSYEQYF. Here the CDR3 DNA reads TGCGCCAGCAGCCAAGCCAGCGGCCCCTCCTACGAGCAGTACTTC.

The chain recombines TRBV2 with TRBJ2-3, with D possibly TRBD1 on 6 matching bases. The CDR3 extends over 15 amino acids. Trimming took 7 bases from V and 2 from J, leaving 16 bases between them. Germline-derived CDR1 and CDR2 are SNHLY and FYNNEI. Written as DNA, the CDR3 is TGTGCCAGCAAAAGCTGGACAGATATCACAGATACGCAGTATTTT. Protein: CASKSWTDITDTQYF.

The rearrangement joins TRBV10-3 to TRBJ2-5; 14 positions match TRBD2. Trimming cost V 8 bases and J 5 bases; bases outside gene matches: 16. This CDR3 contains 18 residues. Germline lookup yields CDR1 ENHRY and CDR2 SYGVKD. The CDR3 reads CAIASGTSGSPPEETQYF. The DNA for the CDR3 is TGTGCCATCGCCTCCGGGACTAGCGGGAGCCCCCCCGAGGAGACCCAGTACTTC.

The chain links TRBV11-3 to TRBJ1-1, with unresolved D. V lost 9 bases and J lost 2, with 10 bases in between. This CDR3 has 12 amino acids. Germline CDR1 and CDR2: SGHNT and YENEEA. CDR3 nucleotide sequence: TGTGCCAGTGGTAGTTTTAACACTGAAGCTTTCTTT. This gives the protein CASGSFNTEAFF.

To note about this clone: The same CDR3 is also encoded by other DNA sequences in this sample. The rearrangement links TRBV7-9 to TRBJ2-1; 11 positions match TRBD2. The V gene end was trimmed by 4 bases and the J gene end by 6 bases; junction bases not matched to a gene: 5. Germline V gene sequence: CDR1 SEHNR, CDR2 FQNEAQ (reference sequence). This CDR3 region has 15 residues. Here the CDR3 DNA reads TGTGCCAGCAGCTCAGGACTAGCGGGTGCCAATGAGCAGTTCTTC. It is translated as CASSSGLAGANEQFF.

This chain connects TRBV28 to TRBJ2-1; TRBD1 aligns across 8 bases. CDR3 length: 15 amino acids. Germline V gives CDR1 MDHEN, CDR2 SYDVKM. V lost 4 bases, J lost 4 bases, and 6 bases stayed unmatched. The CDR3 spells CASSSDRGWYNEQFF. DNA of the CDR3: TGTGCCAGCAGTTCCGACAGGGGCTGGTACAATGAGCAGTTCTTC.

As to this clone: Within the sample, other DNA sequences also encode this same CDR3. The genes are TRBV6-1 and TRBJ1-2; possible D gene TRBD1, 5 bases. Looked up from germline, CDR1 is MNHNS and CDR2 is SASEGT. Trimming shortened V by 2 bases and J by 3 bases, and 10 bases separated the two germline ends. This CDR3 has 14 residues. In nucleotides, the CDR3 is TGTGCCAGCAGTGAATTCCTAGGGGACTATGGCTACACCTTC. It yields the protein CASSEFLGDYGYTF.

The rearrangement uses TRBV4-1 and TRBJ1-1; D remains ambiguous. The V end was cut by 1 base, the J end by 1 base, with 13 bases between. Germline CDR1 reads MGHRA; CDR2 reads YSYEKL. This CDR3 is built from 16 residues. The DNA for the CDR3 is TGCGCCAGCAGCCAAGTGGGAGGGTTGAAGAACACTGAAGCTTTCTTT. Amino acids: CASSQVGGLKNTEAFF.

The CDR3 DNA reads as TGTGCCACCGCGGATGGGGCAGGAGAGACCCAGTACTTC. Amino acids: CATADGAGETQYF. The chain links TRBV15 to TRBJ2-5, with a tentative D call TRBD1 (5 bases). The CDR3 has 13 residues. Between the trimmed V and J ends, which lost 8 bases and 4 bases, there was a span of 14 bases. Germline V gives CDR1 LNHNV, CDR2 YYDKDF (reference sequence).

For the CDR3, the DNA is TGTGCTAGTGTCCCTCTCCCGGGTCAGGAGGCAGATACGCAGTATTTT. It codes for CASVPLPGQEADTQYF. The chain employs TRBV12-5 and TRBJ2-3, with TRBD2 as a possible D gene (5 bases). There are 16 residues in the CDR3. Between the trimmed V and J ends, which lost 7 bases and 4 bases, there was a span of 21 bases. Germline V gene data show CDR1 as LGHNT and CDR2 as FRNRAP.

The V and J genes are TRBV28 and TRBJ1-1, with D hard to call. V shed 7 bases and J shed 4 bases, with 7 bases lying between them. The germline gives CDR1 MDHEN, CDR2 SYDVKM. The CDR3 contains 11 residues. The CDR3 DNA sequence: TGTGCCAGCATTGAGGGCACTGAAGCTTTCTTT. As protein: CASIEGTEAFF. The full variable domain, completed using reference TRBV28 and TRBJ1-1, is DVKVTQSSRYLVKRTGEKVFLECVQDMDHENMFWYRQDPGLGLRLIYFSYDVKMKEKGDIPEGYSVSREKKERFSLILESASTNQTSMYLCASIEGTEAFFGQGTRLTVV.

The gene calls are TRBV25-1 and TRBJ2-4; TRBD2 matches 7 bases. CDR1 is MGHDK, CDR2 SYGVNS, per germline. The CDR3 has 16 amino acids. Trimming took 4 bases from V and 1 from J; bases not matched to a gene: 7. The CDR3 DNA is TGTGCCAGCAGTGCCTCGGGGGGTTTGGCCAAAAACATTCAGTACTTC. Translated: CASSASGGLAKNIQYF. The full variable domain, rest sourced from reference TRBV25-1 and TRBJ2-4, is EADIYQTPRYLVIGTGKKITLECSQTMGHDKMYWYQQDPGMELHLIHYSYGVNSTEKGDLSSESTVSRIRTEHFPLTLESARPSHTSQYLCASSASGGLAKNIQYFGAGTRLSVL.

The chain uses TRBV7-9 and TRBJ2-3; the match to TRBD2 covers 9 bases. J was trimmed by 4 bases and V by 1 base; bases with no gene match: 9. The CDR3 consists of 17 residues. Germline CDR1 reads SEHNR; CDR2 reads FQNEAQ (reference sequence). For the CDR3, the DNA is TGTGCCAGCAGCTTAGGCCGGCTAGCGGGAAGATCAGATACGCAGTATTTT. Translated: CASSLGRLAGRSDTQYF.